Shown below are 4 T cell receptor beta chains from a single sample sequenced in a study of technical replicates of blood from a few donors. The method was immunoSEQ multiplex PCR; TCRdb's version includes in-frame clones alone and lacks a portion of them. The sample has under 85,000 clones; around nine tenths are singletons. Material for sequencing was T cells isolated from PBMCs. All receptors derive from a human donor in good health.

This clone was seen once. This chain joins TRBV2 and TRBJ2-7; possibly TRBD1 for D (5 bases). Germline CDR1 reads SNHLY; CDR2 reads FYNNEI. V shed 2 bases and J shed 5 bases, with 10 bases lying between them. This CDR3 comprises 13 residues. Written as DNA, the CDR3 is TGTGCCAGCAGTGAACAGGGCCAGGACGAGCAGTACTTC. It codes for CASSEQGQDEQYF.

The chain couples TRBV5-1 to TRBJ1-4; 7 bases map to TRBD1. Germline trimming cut 3 bases from V and 8 bases from J; bases unmatched to any gene: 7. The CDR3 totals 14 residues. Germline loops: CDR1 SGHRS, CDR2 YFSETQ. As DNA, the CDR3 is TGCGCCAGCAGCTCGGGACAGCCGGAGGAAAAACTGTTTTTT. It codes for CASSSGQPEEKLFF. Full variable domain (outside the CDR3, taken from reference TRBV5-1 and TRBJ1-4): KAGVTQTPRYLIKTRGQQVTLSCSPISGHRSVSWYQQTPGQGLQFLFEYFSETQRNKGNFPGRFSGRQFSNSRSEMNVSTLELGDSALYLCASSSGQPEEKLFFGSGTQLSVL.

The chain joins TRBV7-2 to TRBJ1-1, with 9 bases fitting TRBD1. This CDR3 contains 13 residues. The V and J ends lost 4 bases and 4 bases, in that order; junction bases with no gene match: 1. Germline CDR1 reads SGHTA; CDR2 reads FQGNSA. As DNA, the CDR3 is TGTGCCAGCAGCTGGGGACAGGGCACTGAAGCTTTCTTT. Translating it yields CASSWGQGTEAFF.

J is TRBJ2-3 and V is TRBV11-2; the D gene is possibly TRBD2 (5 bases). CDR1 is SGHAT, CDR2 FQNNGV, per germline. The CDR3 sequence is 16 residues long. V lost 0 bases and J lost 2, with 12 bases in between. The CDR3 loop is CASSLDGGRDTDTQYF. CDR3 DNA sequence: TGTGCCAGCAGCTTAGACGGAGGTCGGGACACAGATACGCAGTATTTT.